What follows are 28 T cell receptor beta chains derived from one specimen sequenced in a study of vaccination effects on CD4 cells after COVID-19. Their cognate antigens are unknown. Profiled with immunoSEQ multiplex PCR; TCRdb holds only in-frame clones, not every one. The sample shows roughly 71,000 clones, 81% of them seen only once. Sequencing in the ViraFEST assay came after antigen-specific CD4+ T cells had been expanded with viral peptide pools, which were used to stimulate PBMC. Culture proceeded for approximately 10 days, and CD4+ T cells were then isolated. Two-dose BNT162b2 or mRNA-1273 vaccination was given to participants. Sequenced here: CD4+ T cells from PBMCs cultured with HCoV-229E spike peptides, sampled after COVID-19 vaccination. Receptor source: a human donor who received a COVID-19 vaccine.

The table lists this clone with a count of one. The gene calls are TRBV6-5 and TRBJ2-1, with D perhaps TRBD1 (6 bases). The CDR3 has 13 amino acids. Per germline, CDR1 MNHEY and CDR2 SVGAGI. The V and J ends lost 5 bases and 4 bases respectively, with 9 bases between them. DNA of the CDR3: TGTGCCAGCAGTCCAGGACAGTACAATGAGCAGTTCTTC. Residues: CASSPGQYNEQFF.

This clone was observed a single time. The CDR3 sequence is CATYRDWGNWHGYTF. DNA for the CDR3: TGTGCCACCTACCGGGACTGGGGCAATTGGCATGGCTACACCTTC. The chain employs TRBV2 and TRBJ1-2; possible D gene TRBD1, 5 bases. Germline CDR1 reads SNHLY; CDR2 reads FYNNEI. Trimming took 10 bases from V and 6 from J, leaving 24 bases between them. This CDR3 spans 15 amino acids.

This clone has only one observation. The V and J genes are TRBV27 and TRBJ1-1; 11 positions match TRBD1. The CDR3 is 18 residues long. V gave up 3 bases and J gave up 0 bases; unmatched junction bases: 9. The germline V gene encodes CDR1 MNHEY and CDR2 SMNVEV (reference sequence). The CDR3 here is CASSLSSGTGGMNTEAFF. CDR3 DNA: TGTGCCAGCAGTTTGTCCTCCGGGACAGGGGGTATGAACACTGAAGCTTTCTTT.

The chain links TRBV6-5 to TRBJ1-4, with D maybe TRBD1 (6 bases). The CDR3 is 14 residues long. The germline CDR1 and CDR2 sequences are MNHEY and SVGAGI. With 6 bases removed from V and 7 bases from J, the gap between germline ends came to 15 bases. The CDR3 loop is CASSLTGTVEKLFF. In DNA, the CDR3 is TGTGCCAGCAGCCTCACAGGGACGGTTGAAAAACTGTTTTTT.

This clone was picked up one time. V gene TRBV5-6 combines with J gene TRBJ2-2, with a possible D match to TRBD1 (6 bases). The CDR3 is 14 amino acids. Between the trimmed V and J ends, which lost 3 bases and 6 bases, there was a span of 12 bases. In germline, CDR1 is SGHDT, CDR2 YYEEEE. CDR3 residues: CASSSQQGSGELFF. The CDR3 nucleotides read TGTGCCAGCAGCTCCCAACAGGGTTCCGGGGAGCTGTTTTTT.

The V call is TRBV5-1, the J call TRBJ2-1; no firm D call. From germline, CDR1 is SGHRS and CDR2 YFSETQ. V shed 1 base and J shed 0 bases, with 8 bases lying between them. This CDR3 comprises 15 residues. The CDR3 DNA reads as TGCGCCAGCAGCTTGATTGACACCTCCTACAATGAGCAGTTCTTC. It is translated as CASSLIDTSYNEQFF.

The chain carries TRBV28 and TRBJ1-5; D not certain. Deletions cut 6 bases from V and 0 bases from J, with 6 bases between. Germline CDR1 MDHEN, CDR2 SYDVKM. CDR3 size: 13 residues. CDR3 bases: TGTGCCAGCAGCCCAGATAGCAATCAGCCCCAGCATTTT. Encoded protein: CASSPDSNQPQHF.

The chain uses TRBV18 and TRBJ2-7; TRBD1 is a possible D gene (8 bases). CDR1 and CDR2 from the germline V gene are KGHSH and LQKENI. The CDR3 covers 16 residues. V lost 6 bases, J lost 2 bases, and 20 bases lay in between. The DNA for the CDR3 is TGTGCCAGCTCCCGAACAGGGGGGGCGAAGGCCTACGAGCAGTACGTC. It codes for CASSRTGGAKAYEQYV.

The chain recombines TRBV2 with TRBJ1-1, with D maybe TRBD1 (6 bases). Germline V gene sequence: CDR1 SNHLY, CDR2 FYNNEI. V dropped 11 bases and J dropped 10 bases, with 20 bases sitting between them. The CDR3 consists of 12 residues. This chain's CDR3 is CAGGGPGVSAFF. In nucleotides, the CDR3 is TGTGCCGGAGGGGGGCCAGGGGTTTCAGCTTTCTTT.

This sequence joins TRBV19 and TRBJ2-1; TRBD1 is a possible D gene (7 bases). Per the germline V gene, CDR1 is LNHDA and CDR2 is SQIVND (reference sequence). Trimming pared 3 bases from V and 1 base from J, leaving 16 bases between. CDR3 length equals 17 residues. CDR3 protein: CASSIFPPGGSYNEQFF. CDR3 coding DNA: TGTGCCAGTAGTATTTTCCCCCCAGGGGGGTCCTACAATGAGCAGTTCTTC.

CDR3 residues: CASGTSGIIYTQYF. For the CDR3, the DNA is TGTGCCAGCGGGACTAGCGGCATCATATATACGCAGTATTTT. The chain employs TRBV7-2 and TRBJ2-3, with 11 nucleotides matching TRBD2. Trimming cost V 8 bases and J 7 bases; bases outside gene matches: 8. The CDR3 has 14 amino acids. Per the germline V gene, CDR1 is SGHTA and CDR2 is FQGNSA.

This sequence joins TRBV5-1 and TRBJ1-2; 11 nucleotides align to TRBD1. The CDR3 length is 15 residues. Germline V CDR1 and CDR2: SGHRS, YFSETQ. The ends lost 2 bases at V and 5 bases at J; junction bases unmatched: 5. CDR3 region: CASSFIGQGAYGYTF. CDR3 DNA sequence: TGCGCCAGCAGCTTCATAGGACAGGGGGCTTATGGCTACACCTTC.

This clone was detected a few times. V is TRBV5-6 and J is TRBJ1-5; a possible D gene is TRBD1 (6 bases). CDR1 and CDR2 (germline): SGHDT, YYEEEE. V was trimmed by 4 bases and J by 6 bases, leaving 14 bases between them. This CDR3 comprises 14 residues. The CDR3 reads CASSLQGITQPQHF. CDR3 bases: TGTGCCAGCAGCCTACAGGGAATTACTCAGCCCCAGCATTTT.

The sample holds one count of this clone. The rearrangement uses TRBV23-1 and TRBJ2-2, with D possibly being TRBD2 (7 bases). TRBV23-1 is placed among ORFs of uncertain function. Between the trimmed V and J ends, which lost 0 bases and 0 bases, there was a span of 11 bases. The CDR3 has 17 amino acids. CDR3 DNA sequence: TGCGCCAGCAGTCAATCCCGGGGGGCCCCGAACACCGGGGAGCTGTTTTTT. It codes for CASSQSRGAPNTGELFF.

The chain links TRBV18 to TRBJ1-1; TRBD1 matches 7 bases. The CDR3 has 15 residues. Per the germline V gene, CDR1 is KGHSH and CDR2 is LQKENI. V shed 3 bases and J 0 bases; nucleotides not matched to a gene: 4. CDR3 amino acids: CASSPPGTVNTEAFF. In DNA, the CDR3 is TGTGCCAGCTCACCTCCGGGGACAGTGAACACTGAAGCTTTCTTT.

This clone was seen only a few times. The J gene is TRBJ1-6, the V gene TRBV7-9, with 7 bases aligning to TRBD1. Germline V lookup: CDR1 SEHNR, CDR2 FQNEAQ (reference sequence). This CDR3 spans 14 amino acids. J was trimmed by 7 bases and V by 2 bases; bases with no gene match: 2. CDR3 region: CASSLPTGNSPLHF. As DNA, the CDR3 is TGTGCCAGCAGCTTACCGACAGGGAATTCACCCCTCCACTTT.

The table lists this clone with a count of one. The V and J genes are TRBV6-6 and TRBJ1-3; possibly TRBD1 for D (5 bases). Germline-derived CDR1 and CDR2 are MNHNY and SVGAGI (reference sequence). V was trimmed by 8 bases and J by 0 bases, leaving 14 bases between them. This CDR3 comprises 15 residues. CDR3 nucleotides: TGTGCCAGCCGGCTTGGCGGGACCTCTGGAAACACCATATATTTT. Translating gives CASRLGGTSGNTIYF.

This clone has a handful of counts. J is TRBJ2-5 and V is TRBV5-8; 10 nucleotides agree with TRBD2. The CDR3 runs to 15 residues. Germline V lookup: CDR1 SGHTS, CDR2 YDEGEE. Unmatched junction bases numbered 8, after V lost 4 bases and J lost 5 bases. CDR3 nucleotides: TGTGCCAGCAGCCTCGCCGGACTAGCGGTGGAGACCCAGTACTTC. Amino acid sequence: CASSLAGLAVETQYF.

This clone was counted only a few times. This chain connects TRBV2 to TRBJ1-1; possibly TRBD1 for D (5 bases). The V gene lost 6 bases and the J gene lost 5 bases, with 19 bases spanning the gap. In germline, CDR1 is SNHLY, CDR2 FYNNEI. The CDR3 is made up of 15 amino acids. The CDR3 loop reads CASSPRNQGFTEAFF. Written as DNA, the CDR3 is TGTGCCAGCAGCCCAAGAAATCAGGGATTTACTGAAGCTTTCTTT.

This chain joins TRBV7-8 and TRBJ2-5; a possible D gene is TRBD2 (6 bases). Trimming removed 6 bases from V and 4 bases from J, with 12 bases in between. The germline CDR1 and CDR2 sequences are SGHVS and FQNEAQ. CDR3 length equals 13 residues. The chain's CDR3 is CASRAGLIETQYF. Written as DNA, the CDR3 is TGTGCCAGCAGGGCGGGACTCATAGAGACCCAGTACTTC.

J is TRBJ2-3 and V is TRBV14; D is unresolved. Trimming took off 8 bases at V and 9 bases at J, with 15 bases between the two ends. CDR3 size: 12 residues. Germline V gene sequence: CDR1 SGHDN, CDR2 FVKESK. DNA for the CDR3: TGTGCCAGCGCTCCAGGCGGAAGCACGCAGTATTTT. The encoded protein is CASAPGGSTQYF.

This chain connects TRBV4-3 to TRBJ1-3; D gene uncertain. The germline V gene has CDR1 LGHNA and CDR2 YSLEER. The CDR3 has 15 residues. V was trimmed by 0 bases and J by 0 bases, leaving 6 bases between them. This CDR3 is CASSQDASSGNTIYF. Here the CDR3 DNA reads TGCGCCAGCAGCCAAGATGCAAGCTCTGGAAACACCATATATTTT.

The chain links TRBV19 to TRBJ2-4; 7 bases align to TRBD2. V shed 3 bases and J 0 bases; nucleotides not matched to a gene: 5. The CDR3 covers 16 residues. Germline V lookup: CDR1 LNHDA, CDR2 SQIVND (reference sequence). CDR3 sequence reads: CASSIQAGLAKNIQYF. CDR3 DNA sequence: TGTGCCAGTAGTATCCAAGCGGGACTAGCCAAAAACATTCAGTACTTC. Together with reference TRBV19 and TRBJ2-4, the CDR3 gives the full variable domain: DGGITQSPKYLFRKEGQNVTLSCEQNLNHDAMYWYRQDPGQGLRLIYYSQIVNDFQKGDIAEGYSVSREKKESFPLTVTSAQKNPTAFYLCASSIQAGLAKNIQYFGAGTRLSVL.

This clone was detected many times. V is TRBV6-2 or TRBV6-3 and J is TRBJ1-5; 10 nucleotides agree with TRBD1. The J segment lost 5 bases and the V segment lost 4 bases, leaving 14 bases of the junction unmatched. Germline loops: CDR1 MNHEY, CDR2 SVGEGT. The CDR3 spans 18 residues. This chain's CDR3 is CASSSVPGQGSRHQPQHF. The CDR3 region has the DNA TGTGCCAGCAGTTCCGTCCCGGGACAGGGGTCGAGGCATCAGCCCCAGCATTTT.

The CDR3 protein is CASSATIFSGNTIYF. Here the CDR3 DNA reads TGTGCCAGCAGCGCGACCATCTTCTCTGGAAACACCATATATTTT. This chain connects TRBV9 to TRBJ1-3; D unresolved. The germline V gene has CDR1 SGDLS and CDR2 YYNGEE. The V and J ends lost 3 bases and 0 bases respectively, with 10 bases between them. The CDR3 contains 15 residues.

The CDR3 region is CASSLFGGNYNEQFF. The DNA for the CDR3 is TGTGCCAGCAGCTTATTCGGGGGGAACTACAATGAGCAGTTCTTC. The V call is TRBV7-9, the J call TRBJ2-1; 7 bases match TRBD2. This CDR3 comprises 15 residues. Germline assignment: CDR1 SEHNR and CDR2 FQNEAQ (reference sequence). Unmatched junction bases numbered 4, after V lost 2 bases and J lost 3 bases.

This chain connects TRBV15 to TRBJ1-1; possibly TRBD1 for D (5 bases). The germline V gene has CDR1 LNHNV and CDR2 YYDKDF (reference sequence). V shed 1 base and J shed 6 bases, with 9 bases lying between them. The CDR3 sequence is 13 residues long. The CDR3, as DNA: TGTGCCACCAGCAGAGGGAGGGGCTCTGAAGCTTTCTTT. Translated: CATSRGRGSEAFF.

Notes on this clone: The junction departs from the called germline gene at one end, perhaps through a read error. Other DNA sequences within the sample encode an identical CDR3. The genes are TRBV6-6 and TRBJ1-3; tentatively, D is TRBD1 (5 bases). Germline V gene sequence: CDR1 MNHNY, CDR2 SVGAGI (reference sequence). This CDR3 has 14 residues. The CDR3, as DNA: TGTGCCAGCACTTCCGGGACGTCTGGGAACACCATATATTTT. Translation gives CASTSGTSGNTIYF.